This TCR beta chain was sequenced in a study of blood T cell repertoires in COVID-19 (dated by TCRdb to between 2020 and 2021). With regard to the full study: Collaborator samples came from the United States, Italy and Spain and covered acute and convalescent phases of COVID-19. Sample metadata almost always included a de-identified subject ID, COVID-19 status, age in years and sex. HLA class I and class II types, where available, came from metadata supplied by the sample provider rather than from assay-based typing. Deeply sampled blood TCRbeta repertoires from subjects exposed to, actively infected with, or recovered from COVID-19 were included in the dataset. The repertoires were released in a freely available public database meant as a resource for research on the immune response to SARS-CoV-2. The prospective study material was composed of cDNA or gDNA derived from T cells, B-cell-depleted T cells, or PBMCs. The samples were drawn from the first 160 participants of the ongoing ImmuneRACE study and from 950 to 1,500 subjects provided by 6 global collaborators.

Enrolling through a virtual design, the prospective study's participants ranged in age from roughly 18 to 89 years and lived across 24 United States geographic areas. In the prospective study, participants were assigned to cohorts based on the clinical history participants reported in a screening survey and a study questionnaire. Recovered participants in ImmuneRACE Cohort 3 were defined as having two consecutive negative NP/OP PCR tests, clearance from a healthcare professional, or resolution of symptoms. Mobile phlebotomists in the prospective study collected whole blood, serum and a nasopharyngeal or oropharyngeal swab from every participant. Prospective study participants could optionally give additional blood draws and questionnaires over a roughly two-month period. Prospective study blood samples were shipped either frozen or at room temperature before DNA extraction. Paper-wide results and their limitations: How much clinical and demographic metadata was included differed by source and by participant, and the metadata was provided uncurated.

TCRbeta CDR3 regions were amplified from genomic DNA using the immunoSEQ Assay, a bias-controlled multiplex PCR. The authors' analysis ran thus. The number of nucleated cells in each sample was estimated from the amplification of reference gene primers within the assay. To quantify the absolute abundance of each unique TCRbeta CDR3 rearrangement, sequence reads were collapsed and filtered. Productive Simpson clonality was computed per sample as the square root of Simpson's diversity index over productive rearrangements. This is the immuneACCESS table as TCRdb keeps it, with only in-frame sequences that have V and J called. A part of the clones is gone; compared with another copy, unresolved V genes explain less than half, and the rest is unexplained. V, J and clone size are those of that table, while D and trimming were read from the DNA. The sample has under 350,000 clones on record, around 86% of them singletons. The top ten clonotypes cover roughly 3% of the sample.

For this clone: The specificity of this receptor is unknown. The record has no base qualities; no much larger clone is one base away.

The material sequenced was PBMCs or T cells enriched from blood (not recorded which). The sequence derives from a woman under 30 who had recovered from COVID-19.

In nucleotides, the sequence is TGTGCCAGCAGCCAAGATCGGACAGGGCCCTTCAATCAGCCCCAGCATTTT. This sequence encodes CASSQDRTGPFNQPQHF. The V and J genes are TRBV14 and TRBJ1-5, with 8 junctional bases fitting TRBD1. The CDR3 goes from the cysteine to the phenylalanine over 17 residues. Only the CDR3 region is kept as DNA, spanning 51 bases read in frame from base 1. CDR1 and CDR2 were assigned from the germline V gene as SGHDN and FVKESK. The V end gives up 0 bases and the J end 3 bases, leaving 7 bases in the junction not matched to a gene. Where the CDR3 stops, the reference TRBV14 and TRBJ1-5 genes take over; the full variable domain is EAGVTQFPSHSVIEKGQTVTLRCDPISGHDNLYWYRRVMGKEIKFLLHFVKESKQDESGMPNNRFLAERTGGTYSTLKVQPAELEDSGVYFCASSQDRTGPFNQPQHFGDGTRLSIL.